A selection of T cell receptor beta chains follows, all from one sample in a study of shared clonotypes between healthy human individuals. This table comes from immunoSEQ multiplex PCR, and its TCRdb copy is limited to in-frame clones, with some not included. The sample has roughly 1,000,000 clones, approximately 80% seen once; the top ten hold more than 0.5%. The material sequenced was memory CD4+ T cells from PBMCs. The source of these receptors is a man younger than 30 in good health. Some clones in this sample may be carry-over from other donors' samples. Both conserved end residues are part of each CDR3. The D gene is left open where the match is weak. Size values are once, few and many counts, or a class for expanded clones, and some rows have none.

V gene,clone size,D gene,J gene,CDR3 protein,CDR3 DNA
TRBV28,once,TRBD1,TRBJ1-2,CASSSQGQGTRGYTF,TGTGCCAGCAGTTCCCAAGGACAGGGAACCCGGGGCTACACCTTC
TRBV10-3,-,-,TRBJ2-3,CAISEPSDTQYF,TGTGCCATCAGTGAGCCCTCCGATACGCAGTATTTT
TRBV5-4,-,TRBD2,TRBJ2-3,CASTFLAGGKTDTQYF,TGTGCCAGCACCTTTCTAGCGGGAGGGAAGACAGATACGCAGTATTTT
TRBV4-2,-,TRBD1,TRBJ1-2,CASSQELTGTYGYTF,TGTGCCAGCAGCCAAGAATTGACAGGGACCTATGGCTACACCTTC
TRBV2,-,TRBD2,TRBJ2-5,CASRAGTTSGETQYF,TGTGCCAGCAGGGCCGGGACTACATCAGGAGAGACCCAGTACTTC
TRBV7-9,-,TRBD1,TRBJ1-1,CASSLGDRGGTEAFF,TGTGCCAGCAGCTTAGGAGACAGGGGGGGCACTGAAGCTTTCTTT
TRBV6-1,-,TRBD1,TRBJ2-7,CASSEQGVLYEQYF,TGTGCCAGCAGTGAACAGGGGGTCCTCTACGAGCAGTACTTC
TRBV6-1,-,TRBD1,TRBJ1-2,CASRGTGTSYGYTF,TGTGCCAGCAGAGGGACAGGGACTAGCTATGGCTACACCTTC
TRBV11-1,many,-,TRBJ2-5,CASSARASQRRETQYF,TGTGCCAGCAGCGCTCGGGCATCACAGCGAAGGGAGACCCAGTACTTC
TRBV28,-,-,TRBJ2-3,CASSFGSDSTDTQYF,TGTGCCAGCAGTTTCGGTTCTGACAGCACAGATACGCAGTATTTT
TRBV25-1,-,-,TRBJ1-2,CASSEGRGPLYGYTF,TGTGCCAGCAGTGAAGGACGAGGCCCCCTCTATGGCTACACCTTC
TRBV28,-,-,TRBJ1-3,CASSLGQGNTIYF,TGTGCCAGCAGTTTAGGACAGGGAAACACCATATATTTT